The T cell receptor (beta chain) under discussion was sequenced for a study of T cell responses to AZD1222 COVID-19 vaccine. The repertoire was sequenced with immunoSEQ multiplex PCR; TCRdb's copy has only in-frame clones and lacks some. Of roughly 150,000 clones in the sample, approximately 85% were seen once. There are 15 residues in the CDR3. From germline, CDR1 is SGHRS and CDR2 YFSETQ. The V gene lost 7 bases and the J gene lost 2 bases, with 17 bases spanning the gap. V and J are TRBV5-1 and TRBJ2-3; tentative D call: TRBD1 (6 bases). Sequences were derived from peripheral blood, sampled on day 0 of AZD1222 vaccination. The sequence came from an adult in good health. The CDR3 DNA reads TGCGCCAGCTGCGTCCTCGGGGACACCACAGATACGCAGTATTTT. As protein: CASCVLGDTTDTQYF.